Shown below are 30 T cell receptor beta chains from a single sample sequenced in a study of tumor and adjacent non-tumor tissue in lung cancer. The library came from three nested PCR rounds adapted from ARM-PCR protocols. TCRdb re-called the multiplex PCR reads through MiXCR, storing one row per CDR3 protein. The sample lists tens of thousands of distinct CDR3 sequences, around 74% seen once, with over 9.5% in the top ten. RNA was extracted from bulk tissue without any cell sorting. Sequencing used lung tumor tissue. The receptors were gathered from a woman between 50 and 59 years old with non-small cell lung cancer.

For this clonotype: A much bigger clone sits one base away, suggesting this may be a read error. The chain uses TRBV20-1 and TRBJ2-7; 7 bases map to TRBD1. This CDR3 contains 12 residues. Germline V lookup: CDR1 DFQATT, CDR2 SNEGSKA (reference sequence). With 3 bases clipped from V and 7 bases from J, the junction kept 6 bases outside the gene matches. CDR3 amino acids: CSARTGQTEQYF. The CDR3 DNA reads as TGCAGTGCTAGGACGGGACAGACAGAGCAGTACTTC.

Turning to this clonotype: One junction end does not reproduce the germline sequence, and a read error may be involved. This sequence joins TRBV28 and TRBJ2-3; the D is unclear. CDR1 is MDHEN, CDR2 SYDVKM, per germline. The CDR3 contains 15 residues. CDR3 loop: CTSSSPPTLTYMQYF. The CDR3 bases are TGTACCAGCAGTTCTCCCCCGACCCTAACATATATGCAGTATTTT.

V gene TRBV6-6 combines with J gene TRBJ1-3; a possible D gene is TRBD1 (5 bases). This CDR3 has 13 amino acids. The V and J ends lost 7 bases and 4 bases respectively, with 11 bases between them. Per the germline V gene, CDR1 is MNHNY and CDR2 is SVGAGI (reference sequence). The CDR3 DNA reads as TGTGCCAGCACTGGACACGGCGGAAACACCATATATTTT. Its protein product is CASTGHGGNTIYF.

The V call is TRBV6-5, the J call TRBJ2-7; perhaps TRBD2 as D (6 bases). Germline-derived CDR1 and CDR2 are MNHEY and SVGAGI. The CDR3 has 12 residues. Trimming cost V 5 bases and J 6 bases, with 11 bases left between them. CDR3 coding DNA: TGTGCCAGCAGTCCTCTCGGGGGCGAGCAGTACTTC. This encodes CASSPLGGEQYF.

Comment on this clonotype: Possible read error: a much larger clone is one base away. V gene TRBV18 combines with J gene TRBJ2-7; TRBD2 is a possible D gene (5 bases). CDR1 and CDR2 from the germline V gene are KGHSH and LQKENI. The CDR3 contains 14 residues. The V end lost 6 bases, the J end lost 0 bases, and 12 bases lay between the germline ends. CDR3 residues: CASSGISASYEQYF. The CDR3 nucleotides read TGTGCCAGCTCGGGGATTAGCGCCTCCTACGAGCAGTACTTC.

As concerns this clonotype: A much larger clone lies one base from this, so it may be a read error. The chain joins TRBV28 to TRBJ2-1, with D possibly TRBD2 on 5 matching bases. The V end was cut by 6 bases, the J end by 8 bases, with 17 bases between. The CDR3 length is 14 residues. Looked up from germline, CDR1 is MDHEN and CDR2 is SYDVKM. CDR3: CASSPSLACHEQFF. The CDR3 DNA follows: TGTGCCAGCAGCCCCAGCCTAGCATGCCATGAGCAGTTCTTC.

The chain recombines TRBV11-1 with TRBJ2-7; D call uncertain. Germline V lookup: CDR1 SGHAT, CDR2 FQDESV (reference sequence). There are 12 residues in the CDR3. With 7 bases removed from V and 5 bases from J, the gap between germline ends came to 12 bases. The CDR3 DNA sequence: TGTGCCAGCAAGGGATACGAGGACGAGCAGTACTTC. It is translated as CASKGYEDEQYF.

For this clonotype: The junction shows a germline mismatch at one end, possibly a read error. The chain joins TRBV6-6 to TRBJ1-1, with unresolved D. CDR3 length: 13 amino acids. Per germline, CDR1 MNHNY and CDR2 SVGAGI (reference sequence). The CDR3 sequence is CASSYCGNIEAFF. The CDR3 DNA reads TGTGCCAGCAGTTATTGTGGGAACATTGAAGCTTTCTTT.

With regard to this clonotype: One junction end does not reproduce the germline sequence, and a read error may be involved. The CDR3 bases are TGTGCCATTCCTTCCGGACCAGCGGAACACACCGGGGAGCTGTCTTTT. It is translated as CAIPSGPAEHTGELSF. The chain uses TRBV10-3 and TRBJ2-2; TRBD2 might be the D (5 bases). CDR1 ENHRY and CDR2 SYGVKD come from the germline V gene. This CDR3 region has 16 residues.

Regarding this clonotype: The CDR3 carries no conserved terminal phenylalanine or tryptophan, so it likely arises from a read error. The chain employs TRBV20-1 and TRBJ1-1; maybe TRBD1 (5 bases). The germline V and J ends were trimmed by 3 bases and 0 bases, with 11 bases remaining between them. Germline V gene sequence: CDR1 DFQATT, CDR2 SNEGSKA (reference sequence). The CDR3 sequence is 14 residues long. CDR3 sequence (DNA): TGCAGTGCTAGTTGGGGCAGTGTGAACACTGAAGCTTTCTAT. Residues: CSASWGSVNTEAFY.

The chain has TRBV6-1 and TRBJ2-6; D gene unclear. The CDR3 totals 17 residues. Trimming cost V 0 bases and J 3 bases, with 12 bases left between them. Per the germline V gene, CDR1 is MNHNS and CDR2 is SASEGT. CDR3 amino acids: CASSEARWGVGANVLTF. The CDR3 bases are TGTGCCAGCAGTGAAGCGCGATGGGGTGTTGGGGCCAACGTCCTGACTTTC.

On this clonotype itself: One end of the junction fails to match germline, which may point to a read error. This sequence joins TRBV29-1 and TRBJ2-6; perhaps TRBD1 as D (5 bases). The CDR3 length is 16 residues. The germline V gene has CDR1 SQVTM and CDR2 ANQGSEA. CDR3 residues: CSAQACLSSGANVLTF. The CDR3 DNA follows: TGCAGCGCCCAAGCCTGCCTATCCTCTGGGGCCAACGTCCTGACATTC.

This clonotype was seen repeatedly, ten times or more. A much larger clonotype is one base distant, so this may be a read error. The chain couples TRBV6-1 to TRBJ2-7; either TRBD1 or TRBD2 may supply D (5 bases each). Germline assignment: CDR1 MNHNS and CDR2 SASEGT. The CDR3 contains 15 residues. V shed 4 bases and J shed 1 base, with 14 bases lying between them. Here the CDR3 DNA reads TGTGCCAGCAGTGTCGAGGGGCTAGCTTCCTACGAGCAGTACTTC. This translates into CASSVEGLASYEQYF.

The J gene is TRBJ1-2, the V gene TRBV6-1; D is perhaps TRBD1 (6 bases). V gave up 7 bases and J gave up 1 base, with 19 bases separating them. In germline, CDR1 is MNHNS, CDR2 SASEGT. The CDR3 totals 16 residues. The CDR3 reads CASNRANPQLNYGYTF. The CDR3 DNA sequence: TGTGCCAGCAACAGGGCAAATCCACAACTTAACTATGGCTACACCTTC.

About this clonotype: The CDR3 carries no conserved terminal phenylalanine or tryptophan, so it likely arises from a read error. J is TRBJ2-3 and V is TRBV6-5; D gene unclear. The CDR3 is 15 amino acids. Germline lookup yields CDR1 MNHEY and CDR2 SVGAGI. Trimming took off 5 bases at V and 8 bases at J, with 20 bases between the two ends. The CDR3 loop reads CASSLQPLSKATQYS. Here the CDR3 DNA reads TGTGCCAGCAGTCTCCAGCCTCTTTCCAAAGCTACGCAGTATTCT.

As concerns this clonotype: A junction end diverges from the germline sequence, so it may reflect a read error. V gene TRBV11-2 combines with J gene TRBJ2-7, with TRBD2 matching 7 bases. Germline CDR1 is SGHAT and CDR2 is FQNNGV. The CDR3 extends over 17 amino acids. CDR3 amino acids: CVSSLDRDGRSSYEQCF. The CDR3 DNA reads TGTGTCAGCAGCTTAGATCGGGACGGGAGGTCCTCCTACGAGCAGTGCTTC. Drawing the rest from reference TRBV11-2 and TRBJ2-7, the complete variable domain is EAGVAQSPRYKIIEKRQSVAFWCNPISGHATLYWYQQILGQGPKLLIQFQNNGVVDDSQLPKDRFSAERLKGVDSTLKIQPAKLEDSAVYLCVSSLDRDGRSSYEQCFGPGTRLTVT.

The J gene is TRBJ2-3, the V gene TRBV6-1; no clear D. Trimming removed 6 bases at V and 11 bases at J, with 21 bases between. CDR3 size: 14 residues. Germline assignment: CDR1 MNHNS and CDR2 SASEGT. Here the CDR3 reads CASSRRSSEYEQYF. The CDR3, as DNA: TGTGCCAGCAGCCGACGAAGTTCTGAATATGAGCAGTATTTT.

The table lists this clonotype with a few counts. A clone one base away is much larger, so this may be a read error. This chain links TRBV6-4 with TRBJ2-1; 7 nucleotides align to TRBD2. This CDR3 comprises 13 residues. V was pared by 4 bases and J by 11 bases, with 8 bases of the junction left unmatched. From germline, CDR1 is MRHNA and CDR2 SNTAGT. CDR3 DNA sequence: TGTGCCAGCAGTGTGCGGGAGACAAATAAGCAGTTCTTC. It encodes CASSVRETNKQFF.

Details on this clonotype: Because it lacks the conserved phenylalanine or tryptophan at the end, this CDR3 is likely a read error. Because the CDR3's place on the DNA is in doubt, the DNA is left out and the CDR3 is given as listed by TCRdb. The rearrangement uses TRBV29-1 and TRBJ1-1. The CDR3 spans 13 residues, counting both ends. CDR1 SQVTM and CDR2 ANQGSEA come from the germline V gene. CDR3 residues: CSVAWSDGAEALL.

Comments on this clonotype: No DNA is shown, since the ends of the CDR3 on it are uncertain; the CDR3 is the one TCRdb lists. CDR3 sequence reads: CSVGIGTAYERYF. The chain employs TRBV29-1 and TRBJ2-7; the table assigns TRBD1, which was not confirmed against the DNA. The V gene's germline CDR1 is SQVTM and CDR2 ANQGSEA. The CDR3 spans 13 amino acids, including both terminal residues.

By share of the sample, this clonotype is medium-sized. The rearrangement links TRBV4-2 to TRBJ2-3; 8 bases map to TRBD1. Germline CDR1 reads LGHNA; CDR2 reads YNFKEQ. V shed 1 base, J shed 4 bases, and the junction held 7 bases outside the gene matches. This CDR3 region has 16 residues. The CDR3 loop is CASSQGRATGADTQYF. The CDR3 bases are TGTGCCAGCAGCCAAGGTCGTGCGACAGGGGCAGATACGCAGTATTTT.

CDR3 sequence (DNA): TGTGCCAGCAGTTCTCCAAGGGGGGTTAGCGGGAGAGATACGCAGTATTTT. It yields the protein CASSSPRGVSGRDTQYF. V is TRBV12-3 or TRBV12-4 and J is TRBJ2-3, with 9 bases fitting TRBD2. Trimming at V came to 4 bases and at J to 5 bases, leaving 13 bases not matched to a gene. This CDR3 contains 17 residues.

Note on this clonotype: One end of the junction fails to match germline, which may point to a read error. CDR3 sequence: CVSTWGNTMYF. The CDR3 nucleotides are TGTGTCAGCACCTGGGGAAACACCATGTATTTT. V and J are TRBV28 and TRBJ1-3; D not resolved. The CDR3 has 11 amino acids. The germline V gene has CDR1 MDHEN and CDR2 SYDVKM. The full variable domain, in which reference TRBV28 and TRBJ1-3 provide the parts outside the CDR3, is DVKVTQSSRYLVKRTGEKVFLECVQDMDHENMFWYRQDPGLGLRLIYFSYDVKMKEKGDIPEGYSVSREKKERFSLILESASTNQTSMYLCVSTWGNTMYFGEGSWLTVV.

Note on this clonotype: Mismatch with germline at one junction end may stem from a read error. This chain connects TRBV11-2 to TRBJ1-1; D is possibly TRBD1 (6 bases). CDR1 is SGHAT and CDR2 is FQNNGV in the germline V gene. CDR3 length: 14 amino acids. CDR3 sequence reads: CASRLGHMSTEAFF. In DNA, the CDR3 is TGTGCCAGCAGATTGGGACATATGAGCACTGAAGCGTTCTTT.

For this clonotype: Compared with germline, one end of the junction differs, possibly owing to a read error. V usage is TRBV5-6 and J usage is TRBJ1-5; the D gene is possibly TRBD1 (5 bases). This CDR3 comprises 14 residues. Germline-derived CDR1 and CDR2 are SGHDT and YYEEEE. In DNA form, the CDR3 reads TGTGCCACCAGCTTGGGGCAGGGTGACCAGCTCCAGCATTTT. Translated: CATSLGQGDQLQHF.

As for this clonotype: A read error is possible here, since a much larger clone lies one base away. The chain joins TRBV30 to TRBJ2-7; 9 bases fit TRBD2. J gave up 3 bases and V 4 bases, and 4 bases lay outside the gene matches. Germline CDR1 reads GTSNPN; CDR2 reads SVGIG (reference sequence). This CDR3 has 13 amino acids. CDR3 residues: CAWKPAGGYEQYF. As DNA, the CDR3 is TGTGCCTGGAAACCAGCGGGAGGCTACGAGCAGTACTTC.

As for this clonotype: An end of the junction differs from the germline gene, which may be a read error. The chain is built from TRBV7-3 and TRBJ2-2; D is undetermined. Germline V gives CDR1 SGHTA, CDR2 FQGTGA. This CDR3 comprises 17 residues. As DNA, the CDR3 is TGTTCCAGCAGTCTACTTTCAACGGGCAGAAACACCGGGGAGCTGTTTTTT. Translation gives CSSSLLSTGRNTGELFF.

A remark on this clonotype: Germline and junction disagree at one end, which may indicate a read error. The chain couples TRBV10-3 to TRBJ1-2, with D hard to call. The germline CDR1 and CDR2 sequences are ENHRY and SYGVKD. This CDR3 comprises 14 residues. The CDR3 DNA reads TGTGCCATCAGTGAGCCTTCTGGGGATAGCGGCTACACTTTC. Translated, it gives CAISEPSGDSGYTF.

This clonotype was observed many times. This sequence joins TRBV19 and TRBJ2-1; the D is unclear. The V gene's germline CDR1 is LNHDA and CDR2 SQIVND (reference sequence). The V end was cut by 6 bases, the J end by 9 bases, with 18 bases between. CDR3 size: 14 residues. The CDR3 coding sequence is TGTGCCAGTAGAGGGTACTCAGAGGCCGGTGAGCAGTTCTTC. It yields the protein CASRGYSEAGEQFF.

Concerning this clonotype: Because the CDR3 is missing its conserved closing phenylalanine or tryptophan, this is likely a read error. The chain employs TRBV11-3 and TRBJ2-7, with D possibly matching TRBD2 (6 bases). The CDR3 spans 13 residues. Germline assignment: CDR1 SGHNT and CDR2 YENEEA. CDR3 sequence reads: CASSLRRGYEQYM. CDR3 coding DNA: TGTGCCAGTAGCTTGAGGAGGGGCTACGAGCAGTACATG.